This T cell receptor beta chain was identified in a study of neurological immune-mediated disorders. Study-wide points: Association with the multiple sclerosis repertoire cluster was not found for any clinical or MRI feature.

CDR1 and CDR2 (germline): DFQATT, SNEGSKA (reference sequence). Trimming removed 5 bases at V and 10 bases at J, with 12 bases between. The CDR3 extends over 11 amino acids. Template-switch 5'RACE cDNA synthesis added a 10-nucleotide unique molecular identifier. MiXCR was run by TCRdb on the 5' RACE reads, yielding one entry per CDR3 protein. The sample records about 70,000 distinct CDR3 sequences, over 4% being singletons. Unsorted libraries were generated from 2 million PBMCs. These cells had been stored in RNAlater at -80 C. In this sample, this clonotype turned up many times. No antigen is known for it.

V usage is TRBV20-1 and J usage is TRBJ2-1; D call uncertain. Sequencing used PBMCs. This clonotype originated in a human donor with multiple sclerosis. The donor label of this sample is uncertain. The CDR3 DNA sequence: TGCAGTGCTGGACCGGGTTTAGAGCAGTTCTTC. Encoded protein: CSAGPGLEQFF.